These T cell receptor beta chains were read from a single sample in a study of post-analysis software for immune sequencing data. MiXCR, applied by TCRdb to the PCR reads, yields one record per CDR3 protein. Of fewer than 850,000 distinct CDR3 sequences listed, approximately 30% are singletons. Material: blood. These receptors came from a girl between 10 and 17 years old with multiple sclerosis. Both conserved end residues are part of each CDR3. D genes are given only for firm matches. Where a row states a size, it is once, few, many or the class of an expanded clone; other rows omit it.

V gene,clone size,D gene,J gene,CDR3 DNA,CDR3 protein
TRBV5-6,NA,TRBD1,TRBJ1-4,TGTGCCAGCAGCTCAGGGACAGGGTTTCTTGAAAAACTGTTTTTT,CASSSGTGFLEKLFF
TRBV10-2,NA,NA,TRBJ1-5,TGCGCCAGCAGTGAGTGGAACAATCAGCCCCAGCATTTT,CASSEWNNQPQHF
TRBV10-2,many,NA,TRBJ2-5,TGCGCCAGCAGGAGGGCCCAAGAGACCCAGTACTTC,CASRRAQETQYF
TRBV6-5,NA,TRBD1,TRBJ2-1,TGTGCCAGCAGGAGACAGGGGATCGCTCGGGACAATGAGCAGTTCTTC,CASRRQGIARDNEQFF
TRBV6-2/TRBV6-3,NA,TRBD2,TRBJ2-5,TGTGCCAGCAGTTACGGCGGGAGGGCCGAGACCCAGTACTTC,CASSYGGRAETQYF
TRBV29-1,many,TRBD2,TRBJ2-7,TGCAGCGTTGAAAGCCCTCTAGCGGGAGACGAGGGGCAGTACTTC,CSVESPLAGDEGQYF
TRBV12-3/TRBV12-4,NA,NA,TRBJ1-2,TGTGCCAGCAGTTTTGTTGGGCGGAACTATGGCCACACCTTC,CASSFVGRNYGHTF
TRBV2,few,TRBD2,TRBJ2-5,TGTGCCAGCAGGAGACTAGCGGGGGCAGGGGAGACCCAGTACTTC,CASRRLAGAGETQYF
TRBV29-1,few,NA,TRBJ2-6,TGCAGCGTGGACGGGGGCTCTGGGGCCAACGTCCTGACTTTC,CSVDGGSGANVLTF
TRBV6-5,NA,NA,TRBJ2-2,NA,CASSYKSQYVGELFF
TRBV9,NA,NA,TRBJ2-3,TGTGCCAGCAGCGTAGAAGGACCCCCGGGAGATACGCAGTATTTT,CASSVEGPPGDTQYF
TRBV7-2,NA,TRBD1,TRBJ1-6,TGTGCCAGCACCATGACAGGGTCGGGGTCTTCACCCCCCCACTTT,CASTMTGSGSSPPHF
TRBV20-1,NA,NA,TRBJ2-1,TGCAGTGCTCCACTCTCCTACAATGAGCAGTTCTTC,CSAPLSYNEQFF
TRBV6-1,few,TRBD2,TRBJ2-1,TGTGCCAGCACGAGTAGCGGGGGGTGGGATGAGCAGTTCTTC,CASTSSGGWDEQFF
TRBV27,NA,NA,TRBJ2-2,TGTGCCGGCAGCCGGTCGGCCGGGGAGCTGTTTTTT,CAGSRSAGELFF
TRBV27,NA,TRBD2,TRBJ2-7,TGTGCCAGCAGCGGCGGGGGAGTACTATGGGGCAATGAGCAGTACTTC,CASSGGGVLWGNEQYF
TRBV6-5,many,NA,TRBJ2-1,TGTGCCAGCACCCCGGGACCAGAACCCAATGAGCAGTTCTTC,CASTPGPEPNEQFF
TRBV7-2,NA,TRBD2,TRBJ2-5,TGTGCCAGCAGCTTAGGGCCGGGACTAGCGCTTCGGGAGACCCAGTACTTC,CASSLGPGLALRETQYF
TRBV20-1,NA,NA,TRBJ2-3,TGCAGTGCTCGGGCCCCGGCCCACCTCACAGATACGCAGTATTTT,CSARAPAHLTDTQYF
TRBV7-9,NA,NA,TRBJ1-4,TGTGCCAGCAGCCCTGACACGGTGGGGGAAAAACTGTTTTTT,CASSPDTVGEKLFF
TRBV4-1,many,NA,TRBJ1-1,TGCGCCAGCAGCCAAGACCGGGGCGGGAAAACTGAAGCTTTCTTT,CASSQDRGGKTEAFF
TRBV28,few,NA,TRBJ2-1,TGTGCCAGCAGTGAGCGGGGACAATACAATGAGCAGTTCTTC,CASSERGQYNEQFF
TRBV6-6,NA,TRBD2,TRBJ2-7,TGTGCCAGCAGGGGTAGCGGGAGATCAGGGGAGCAGTACTTC,CASRGSGRSGEQYF
TRBV28,few,TRBD2,TRBJ2-3,TGTGCCAGCAGTCCCCCAGCGGGGACCACAGATACGCAGTATTTT,CASSPPAGTTDTQYF
TRBV6-2/TRBV6-3,many,NA,TRBJ2-7,TGTGCCAGCATTCTCGGAGGGGTTCAAGACGAGCAGTACTTC,CASILGGVQDEQYF
TRBV12-3/TRBV12-4,few,TRBD1,TRBJ1-2,TGTGCCAGCATGGAGGGACAGACCTATGGCTACACCTTC,CASMEGQTYGYTF
TRBV7-2,few,TRBD1,TRBJ2-7,TGTGCCAACAGCCGTTGGCCGGGACAGCAGCAGTACTTC,CANSRWPGQQQYF
TRBV7-2,many,NA,TRBJ2-5,TGTGCCAGCAGCTTGCGGCCTATGGCGGGCCAAGAGACCCAGTACTTC,CASSLRPMAGQETQYF
TRBV11-2,few,TRBD2,TRBJ2-3,TGTGCCAGCAGCTTAGAGCCGGGACTAGCGGGGGATACGCAGTATTTT,CASSLEPGLAGDTQYF
TRBV12-3/TRBV12-4,NA,NA,TRBJ2-3,TGTGCCAGCAGGGCAGCCAGGGGTCCAACAGATACGCAGTATTTT,CASRAARGPTDTQYF
TRBV6-6,NA,NA,TRBJ2-5,TGTGCCAGCAGTTACGATCGCCAGGGACGGGAGACCCAGTACTTC,CASSYDRQGRETQYF
TRBV29-1,once,TRBD1,TRBJ2-1,TGCAGCGCAACAGGGGGCTCTGTGTATGAGCAGTTCTTC,CSATGGSVYEQFF
TRBV7-2,NA,TRBD1,TRBJ2-7,TGTGCCAGCAGCCCCGCGGGACAGGCTCTCTACGAGCAGTACTTC,CASSPAGQALYEQYF
TRBV5-1,few,NA,TRBJ2-6,TGCGCCAGCAGCTTGTACGCGGGACAGACCTCTGGGGCCAACGTCCTGACTTTC,CASSLYAGQTSGANVLTF
TRBV19,NA,NA,TRBJ1-1,TGTGCCAGTAATTTCGGCTCCTCCACTGAAGCTTTCTTT,CASNFGSSTEAFF
TRBV18,few,TRBD1,TRBJ1-2,TGTGCCAGCTCACCTCGGGACAGCTTCAACTATGGCTACACCTTC,CASSPRDSFNYGYTF
TRBV20-1,few,NA,TRBJ2-1,TGCAGTGCTAGAGATTCGGAGTCGTCCTACAATGAGCAGTTCTTC,CSARDSESSYNEQFF
TRBV6-1,many,NA,TRBJ2-7,TGTGCCAGCAGTCCTAGGGACATTTCCTACGAGCAGTACTTC,CASSPRDISYEQYF
TRBV5-1,few,TRBD1,TRBJ1-2,TGCGCCAGCAGCTTATCACAGGGGGCCATTGGCTACACCTTC,CASSLSQGAIGYTF
TRBV7-7,few,TRBD2,TRBJ2-3,TGTGCTAGCAGCCCGAGCGGGGGGCGCACAGATACGCAGTATTTT,CASSPSGGRTDTQYF